This paragraph reports one T cell receptor (beta chain). One end of the junction is discordant with germline, which a read error may explain. The length of the CDR3 is 11 residues. Per the germline V gene, CDR1 is DFQATT and CDR2 is SNEGSKA (reference sequence). The sample is drawn from a study of blood T cells in healthy people across ages. PCR was performed a second time for roughly 7 to 12 cycles using a sample-barcoded 5' primer and a J-beta primer mix. TCRdb reanalysed the 5' RACE reads using MiXCR and keeps one entry per CDR3 protein. The sample gives over a million distinct CDR3 sequences, 55% to 75% of which show up once; about 6.7% is in the top ten.

This sequence originates from a man aged 18-30 years in good health. The sequenced material came from blood. The rearrangement joins TRBV20-1 to TRBJ2-3; D ambiguous. Here the CDR3 reads CSASPGDTRYF. In DNA, the CDR3 is TGCAGTGCTTCCCCGGGTGATACGCGGTATTTT.